These T cell receptor beta chains were read from a single sample in a study of blood T cells in healthy people across ages. TCRdb re-derived calls from the 5' RACE reads in MiXCR, one entry per CDR3 protein. This table has approximately 350,000 distinct CDR3 sequences, roughly half appearing once. The sample taken for sequencing was blood. The receptor set was obtained from a man aged 55 to 70 in good health. The CDR3 runs from the conserved cysteine through the conserved F or W. D genes are given only for firm matches. Rows may omit the clone size; those that give it use once, few, many or a size class.

.,TRBD2,TRBV3-1,TRBJ2-3,TGTGCCAGCAGCCAAGATAGGGCTAGCGGTGGGGATACGCAGTATTTT,CASSQDRASGGDTQYF
.,.,TRBV7-3,TRBJ2-7,TGTGCCAGCAGCTTAACAGGGGCACACTACGAGCAGTACTTC,CASSLTGAHYEQYF
.,.,TRBV19,TRBJ2-1,TGTGCCAGTAGCCCCTGGAACAATGAGCAGTTCTTC,CASSPWNNEQFF
.,.,TRBV11-1,TRBJ2-7,TGTGCCAGCAGCTTAGTCCAGGATCCGGTCTACGAGCAGTACTTC,CASSLVQDPVYEQYF
few,TRBD1,TRBV14,TRBJ2-7,TGTGCCAGCAGCCAGACCGGGACAGGTCGCTACGAGCAGTACTTC,CASSQTGTGRYEQYF
.,TRBD2,TRBV20-1,TRBJ2-7,TGCAGTGCTAGCCCCGGGGGTAGCGGGAGGAGCTCCTACGAGCAGTACTTC,CSASPGGSGRSSYEQYF
once,TRBD1,TRBV20-1,TRBJ2-7,TGCAGACAGGGACAGGGGCGTTACGAGCAGTACTTC,CRQGQGRYEQYF
many,.,TRBV21-1,TRBJ2-6,TGTGCCAGCAGCAAAGCTCGCTGGGACTTCACAGCCAACGTCCTGACTTTC,CASSKARWDFTANVLTF
.,.,TRBV15,TRBJ1-2,TGTGCCACCAGCAGACGGGGAGCCCCGGACTATGGCTACACCTTC,CATSRRGAPDYGYTF
.,.,TRBV29-1,TRBJ1-1,TGCAGCGTTGATAGTAGGCATGAAGCTTTCTTT,CSVDSRHEAFF
many,.,TRBV29-1,TRBJ2-5,TGCAGCGTTAGTAGGGTGGAGACCCAGTACTTC,CSVSRVETQYF
.,TRBD1,TRBV28,TRBJ2-3,TGTGCCAGCAGCCAACACAGGGGCCGAGGTACGCAGTATTTT,CASSQHRGRGTQYF
.,.,TRBV3-1,TRBJ1-6,TGTGCCAGCAGCCCAGAAGGCCTTAATTCACCCCTCCACTTT,CASSPEGLNSPLHF
.,TRBD1,TRBV5-1,TRBJ2-1,TGCGCCAGCAGCTCCGGAGGGGGGACAGGGGGCTCTAATGAGCAGTTCTTC,CASSSGGGTGGSNEQFF
few,.,TRBV3-1,TRBJ1-2,TGTGCCAGCATCCACTCAGGGCTGGGTGGCTACACCTTC,CASIHSGLGGYTF
.,TRBD2,TRBV10-3,TRBJ2-5,TGTGCCATCAGTCCCGGGGGGGGACTAGCGGGAAATGAGCAGTACTTC,CAISPGGGLAGNEQYF
.,TRBD2,TRBV20-1,TRBJ2-3,TGCAGTGCCAACGGACTAGCGGGGGGCTCCGGAGATACGCAGTATTTT,CSANGLAGGSGDTQYF
.,.,TRBV12-3/TRBV12-4,TRBJ1-2,TGTGCCAGCAGTGCCAGGGGTTCGCACTATGGCTACACCTTC,CASSARGSHYGYTF
.,TRBD1,TRBV14,TRBJ2-2,TGTGCCAGCAGCCAACCGGGACAGTCGAGCACCGGGGAGCTGTTTTTT,CASSQPGQSSTGELFF
.,.,TRBV7-9,TRBJ1-5,TGTGCCAGCGAATGGGTAGATCAGCCCCAGCATTTT,CASEWVDQPQHF
.,.,TRBV2,TRBJ2-7,TGTGCCAGCCGGATGGACGGACCATCCTACGAGCAGTACTTC,CASRMDGPSYEQYF
.,TRBD1,TRBV28,TRBJ2-1,TGTGCCAGCAGTGTGGACAGGGGTTACAATGAGCAGTTCTTC,CASSVDRGYNEQFF
.,.,TRBV14,TRBJ2-1,TGTGCCAGCAGCCAAAGCCGACAGCAGTTTTTCTACTACAATGAGCAGTTCTTC,CASSQSRQQFFYYNEQFF
few,.,TRBV5-1,TRBJ1-1,TGCGCCAGCAGCGCCCTTCGGGGGGGGGTGAACACTGAAGCTTTCTTT,CASSALRGGVNTEAFF
.,TRBD2,TRBV29-1,TRBJ2-6,TGCAGCGTTGTCGGGGGGGCTGGGGCCAACGTCCTGACTTTC,CSVVGGAGANVLTF
.,.,TRBV12-3/TRBV12-4,TRBJ1-2,TGTGTCAGCAGCCCTATCCCAGGGGCGCGTTCAAACTATGGCTACACCTTC,CVSSPIPGARSNYGYTF
.,.,TRBV29-1,TRBJ1-2,TGCAGCGCTGAGACAGACAACTATGGCTACACCTTC,CSAETDNYGYTF
few,.,TRBV6-5,TRBJ2-2,TGTGCCAGCAGCTCACAGGAGCCAGGGGCCGGGGAGCTGTTTTTT,CASSSQEPGAGELFF
many,.,TRBV11-1,TRBJ2-5,TGTGCCAGCAGCTTACGAAGAAGGGTTAATCAAGAGACCCAGTACTTC,CASSLRRRVNQETQYF
.,.,TRBV11-2,TRBJ2-7,TGTGCCAGCAGCTTGAGGACGGAAAACTACGAGCAGTACTTC,CASSLRTENYEQYF
few,.,TRBV7-2,TRBJ1-1,TGTGCCAGCAGCTTAATCCATGGGGACACTGAAGCTTTCTTT,CASSLIHGDTEAFF
few,.,TRBV7-2,TRBJ1-1,TGTGCCAGCAGCTTAGAAGGGAGGTGGGCTGAAGCTTTCTTT,CASSLEGRWAEAFF
.,.,TRBV20-1,TRBJ2-3,TGCAGTGTCTCGGTCGCCGATACGCAGTATTTT,CSVSVADTQYF
.,TRBD1,TRBV29-1,TRBJ1-1,TGCAGCGCATACAGGGGCATGAACACTGAAGCTTTCTTT,CSAYRGMNTEAFF
.,TRBD2,TRBV12-3/TRBV12-4,TRBJ2-1,TGTGCCAGCAGTGAAGCGGGGGGGTCCCATGAGCAGTTCTTC,CASSEAGGSHEQFF
.,.,TRBV28,TRBJ2-5,TGTGCCAGCAGCCGTGGGGGAGCGTCAGGAGAGACCCAGTACTTC,CASSRGGASGETQYF
.,TRBD1,TRBV2,TRBJ2-2,TGTGCCAGCAGTGAATCCAGGGGGGGGGAGCTGTTTTTT,CASSESRGGELFF
.,.,TRBV15,TRBJ1-1,TGTGCCACCAGCAGGGAAACCGGGACGCTGAACACTGAAGCTTTCTTT,CATSRETGTLNTEAFF
.,.,TRBV28,TRBJ2-5,TGTGCCAGCACCCCCCTAAGAGAGTACCAAGAGACCCAGTACTTC,CASTPLREYQETQYF
once,TRBD2,TRBV30,TRBJ2-2,TGTGCCTGGAGGCGGGGAGGGCCCACCGGGGAGCTGTTTTTT,CAWRRGGPTGELFF
.,.,TRBV27,TRBJ2-7,TGTGCCAGCAGCCCACAGGGGGGGGGTAGTTCCCACGAGCAGTACTTC,CASSPQGGGSSHEQYF
.,.,TRBV29-1,TRBJ2-3,TGCAGCGTTGGTTACGGGGCAGATACGCAGTATTTT,CSVGYGADTQYF
many,.,TRBV6-1,TRBJ2-7,TGTGCCAGCAGTGAACAACAGATCTTCTCCTACGAGCAGTACTTC,CASSEQQIFSYEQYF
.,TRBD2,TRBV7-2,TRBJ2-1,TGTGCCAGCAGCTTCGGGACTAGCGGGGCCCCCAGGGACAATGAGCAGTTCTTC,CASSFGTSGAPRDNEQFF
.,.,TRBV6-2/TRBV6-3,TRBJ2-5,TGTGCCAGCAGTTATACGGGACTGTTCCAAGAGACCCAGTACTTC,CASSYTGLFQETQYF
many,TRBD1,TRBV29-1,TRBJ2-5,TGCAGCGTTGATCCGCAGGGGGCCCCAGAGACCCAGTACTTC,CSVDPQGAPETQYF